This T cell receptor (beta chain) is from a study of blood T cell repertoires in COVID-19 (dated by TCRdb to about 2020). Background for the entire study: The collaborator samples originated in the United States, Italy and Spain and spanned the acute and convalescent phases of COVID-19. The material from the prospective study consisted of cDNA or gDNA derived from T cells, B-cell-depleted T cells, or PBMCs. Subjects who had been exposed to COVID-19, were actively infected with it, or had recovered from it provided the deeply sampled blood TCRbeta repertoires that made up the dataset. The repertoires were released in a freely available public database intended as a resource for research on the immune response to SARS-CoV-2. Samples were obtained from the ongoing ImmuneRACE study (first 160 participants) and from some 1,300 subjects provided by 6 global collaborators. Sample metadata almost always included a de-identified subject ID, COVID-19 status, age in years and sex. Where available, HLA class I and class II types were obtained from metadata supplied by the sample provider rather than from assay-based typing.

CDR1 and CDR2 are read off the germline V gene (reference sequence) as MNHEY and SMNVEV. Counted from cysteine to phenylalanine, this CDR3 has 16 amino acids. The read is trimmed to its CDR3 DNA, 48 bases read in frame from base 1. Compared with germline, V lacks 5 bases and J lacks 0 bases; bases without a gene match: 6. Broad study findings and their caveats: Clinical and demographic metadata were provided uncurated, with the amount varying by source and participant.

TCRbeta CDR3 regions were amplified from genomic DNA by means of the immunoSEQ Assay, a bias-controlled multiplex PCR. The authors' analysis ran thus. The number of nucleated cells in each sample was estimated by amplification of reference gene primers within the assay. Sequence reads were collapsed and filtered to measure the absolute abundance of every unique TCRbeta CDR3 rearrangement. For each sample, productive Simpson clonality was calculated as the square root of Simpson's diversity index over productive rearrangements. This immuneACCESS table, as held by TCRdb, lists in-frame sequences with V and J called but not all clones. Of the missing ones, under half trace to an unresolved V gene in checked studies; the others have no known cause. That table supplies the V and J calls and clone size; D and trimming were determined from the DNA. Here the sample has about 260,000 clones; roughly 83% occur a single time. The ten largest clones represent approximately 2.1% of the sample.

Comment on this clone: Its antigen remains undetermined. No base-level quality is on record; no much larger clone is a single base apart.

In the prospective study, participants were roughly 18 to 100 years old, resided in around 25 geographic areas of the United States, and were enrolled through a virtual design. In the prospective study, cohorts were assigned on the basis of participant-reported clinical history obtained from a screening survey and a study questionnaire. Recovered participants in ImmuneRACE Cohort 3 were defined by two consecutive negative NP/OP PCR tests, clearance by a healthcare professional, or resolution of symptoms. Each participant in the prospective study had whole blood, serum and a nasopharyngeal or oropharyngeal swab collected by mobile phlebotomists. Additional blood draws and questionnaires over an approximately two-month period could optionally be provided by prospective study participants. Prospective study blood samples were shipped either frozen or at room temperature before DNA extraction.

The chain is made from TRBV27 and TRBJ2-3, with 9 bases in between that match TRBD1. The TCR was taken from a woman aged 45-60 years who had recovered from COVID-19. The sequencing sample was made of PBMCs or T cells enriched from blood (not recorded which). The CDR3 reads CASSTTGGPSTDTQYF. Here is the DNA: TGTGCCAGCAGTACCACAGGGGGCCCGAGCACAGATACGCAGTATTTT.